This record concerns one TCR beta chain sequence. There is no known antigen for this receptor. It has no much larger one-base neighbor in the sample; base qualities were not kept. These data are taken from a study of blood T cell repertoires in COVID-19 (TCRdb year 2020). A note on the overall study: Samples from collaborators originated in the United States, Italy and Spain and spanned both the acute and convalescent phases of COVID-19. The material from the prospective study consisted of cDNA or gDNA derived from T cells, B-cell-depleted T cells, or PBMCs. Where available, HLA class I and class II types were obtained from metadata supplied by the sample provider rather than from assay-based typing. A freely available public database, intended as a resource for researchers studying the immune response to SARS-CoV-2, is where the repertoires were released. Subjects who had been exposed to COVID-19, were actively infected with it, or had recovered from it provided the deeply sampled blood TCRbeta repertoires that made up the dataset. Samples were obtained from the ongoing ImmuneRACE study (first 160 participants) and from 1,254 subjects provided by 6 global collaborators. Sample metadata almost always included a de-identified subject ID, COVID-19 status, age in years and sex. Study-wide findings and limitations: The quantity of clinical and demographic metadata differed by source and by participant and was supplied without curation.

Whole blood was collected in K2EDTA tubes by collaborating institutions according to the institutions' own protocols. For TCRbeta analysis, collaborators shipped samples in one of three forms: frozen whole blood, isolated PBMCs, or DNA extracted from either of those sample types. TCRbeta CDR3 regions were amplified from genomic DNA by means of the immunoSEQ Assay, a bias-controlled multiplex PCR. The source study handled its data this way. Nucleated cell counts per sample were estimated from amplification of reference gene primers within the assay. Sequence reads were collapsed and filtered to measure the absolute abundance of every unique TCRbeta CDR3 rearrangement. For each sample, productive Simpson clonality was calculated as the square root of Simpson's diversity index over productive rearrangements. TCRdb carries this immuneACCESS record with in-frame sequences only. Its versions omit some clonotypes, under half of them owing to an unresolved V gene in the studies checked, with the rest unexplained. V, J and clone size reflect that table, while D and trimming were determined from the DNA. This sample holds about 160,000 clones; over 90% were observed only once. The top ten clonotypes cover approximately 0.56% of the sample.

Sequenced material: peripheral blood. The sequence derives from a man aged 45-65 years with acute or convalescent COVID-19.

The CDR3 protein sequence reads: CASSPRTGYSNQPQHF. Read as DNA, the sequence is TGTGCCAGCAGTCCACGGACAGGATATAGCAATCAGCCCCAGCATTTT. The rearrangement combines TRBV27 with TRBJ1-5, and 7 junctional nucleotides match TRBD1. From the cysteine through the phenylalanine, the CDR3 covers 16 amino acids. The CDR3 DNA has 48 bases and is translated from base 1. From a lookup of the germline V gene (reference sequence), CDR1 and CDR2 are MNHEY and SMNVEV. From V the trimming removes 5 bases and from J it removes 0 bases, while the gene matches leave 7 bases of the junction unaccounted for.